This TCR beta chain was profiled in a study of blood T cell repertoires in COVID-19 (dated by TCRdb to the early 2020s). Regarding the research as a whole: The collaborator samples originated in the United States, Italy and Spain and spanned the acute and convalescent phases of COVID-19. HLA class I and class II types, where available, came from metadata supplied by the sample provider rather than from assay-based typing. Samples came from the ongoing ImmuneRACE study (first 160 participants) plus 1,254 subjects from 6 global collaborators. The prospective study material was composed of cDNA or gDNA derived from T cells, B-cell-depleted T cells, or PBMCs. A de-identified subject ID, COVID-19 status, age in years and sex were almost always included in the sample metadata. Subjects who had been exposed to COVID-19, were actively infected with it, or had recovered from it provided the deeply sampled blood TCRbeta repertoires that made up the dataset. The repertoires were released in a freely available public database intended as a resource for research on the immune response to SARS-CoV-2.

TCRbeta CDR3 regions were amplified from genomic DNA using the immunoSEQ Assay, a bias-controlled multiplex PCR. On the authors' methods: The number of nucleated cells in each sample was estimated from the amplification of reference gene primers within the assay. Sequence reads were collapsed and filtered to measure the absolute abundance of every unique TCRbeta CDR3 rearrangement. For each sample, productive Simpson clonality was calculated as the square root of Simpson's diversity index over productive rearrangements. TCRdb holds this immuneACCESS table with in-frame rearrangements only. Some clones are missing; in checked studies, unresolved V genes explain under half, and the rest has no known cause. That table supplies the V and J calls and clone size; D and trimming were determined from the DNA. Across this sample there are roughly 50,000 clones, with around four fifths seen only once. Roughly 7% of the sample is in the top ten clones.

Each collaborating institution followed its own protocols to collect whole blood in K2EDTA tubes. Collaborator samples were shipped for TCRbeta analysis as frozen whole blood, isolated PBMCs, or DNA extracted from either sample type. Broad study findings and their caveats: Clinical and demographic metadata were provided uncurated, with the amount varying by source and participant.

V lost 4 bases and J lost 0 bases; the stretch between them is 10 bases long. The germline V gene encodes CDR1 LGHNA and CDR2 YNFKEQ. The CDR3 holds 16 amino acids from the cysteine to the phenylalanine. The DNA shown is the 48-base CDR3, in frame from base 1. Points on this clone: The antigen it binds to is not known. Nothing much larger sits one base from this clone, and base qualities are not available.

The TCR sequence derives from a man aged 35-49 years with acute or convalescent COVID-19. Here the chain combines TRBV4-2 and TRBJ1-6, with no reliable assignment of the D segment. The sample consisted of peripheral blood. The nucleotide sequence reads TGTGCCAGCAGCCCTCAGGCGAGCTCCTATAATTCACCCCTCCACTTT. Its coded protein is CASSPQASSYNSPLHF.